This T cell receptor beta chain was profiled in a study of cytomegalovirus exposure and HLA in healthy donors. Germline CDR1 reads MNHEY; CDR2 reads SVGAGI. This CDR3 has 11 amino acids. V shed 4 bases and J shed 7 bases, with 7 bases lying between them. Amplification used 60 Vbeta primers and 13 Jbeta primers. The data were produced by immunoSEQ multiplex PCR, yet TCRdb's version contains in-frame clones alone and is incomplete. In the table there are 200,000 or so clones, over 65% of which are singletons. Turning to this clone: Other DNA variants within this sample encode the same CDR3.

Regarding donors, all were healthy bone marrow donors. The chain uses TRBV6-5 and TRBJ2-5; unclear D gene. The receptor was isolated from a middle-aged man in good health and CMV-seronegative. Material for sequencing was PBMCs. The CDR3 DNA sequence: TGTGCCAGCAGTTCGCCGGGGACCCAGTACTTC. It yields the protein CASSSPGTQYF.